The TCR beta chain described here comes from a study of blood T cell repertoires in COVID-19. The overall study: COVID-19 samples collected from the United States, Italy and Spain covered acute and convalescent phases. Sample material is recorded as cDNA or gDNA derived from T cells, B-cell-depleted T cells, or PBMCs.

Trimming left V 0 bases short and J 0 bases short, with 12 bases between. CDR3 length equals 17 residues. Germline assignment: CDR1 SGHRS and CDR2 YFSETQ. The data were produced by immunoSEQ multiplex PCR, yet TCRdb's version contains in-frame clones alone and is incomplete. The sample comprises approximately 70,000 clones, 84% of which are singletons, and roughly 4.7% rests with the top ten. The V and J genes are TRBV5-1 and TRBJ2-2; D is possibly TRBD1 (5 bases). Sequences were obtained from peripheral blood. The receptor was isolated from a woman aged 60-70 years with acute or convalescent COVID-19. This chain's CDR3 is CASSLGGTYSNTGELFF. DNA for the CDR3: TGCGCCAGCAGCTTGGGGGGCACCTATTCGAACACCGGGGAGCTGTTTTTT.